A single T cell receptor (beta chain) is shown here with its context. The specificity of this receptor is unknown. At one boundary the junction diverges from the germline segment, which might be a read error. CDR1 and CDR2, per the germline V gene, are LGHNA and YSLEER. The CDR3 numbers 15 residues from cysteine through phenylalanine. The sequence is cut down to CDR3 DNA, 45 bases in frame from base 1. Receptor amplification or capture employed multiplex PCR. TCRdb records Illumina HiSeq 2500 as the sequencer. TCRbeta libraries were constructed through three rounds of nested PCR with primers (Table S4) according to protocols adapted from ARM-PCR. Before sequencing, PCR products in the 200-500 bp range were cut out of the gel and cleaned up using the QIAquick gel extraction kit. Under the source paper's analysis protocol: Reads were cleaned with Trimmomatic, merged with FLASH into complete CDR3 sequences, and assigned to V(D)J germline segments with MiTCR. Clonal diversity was calculated as the inverse Simpson's index using VDJtools. A read counted as productive if the sequence was in-frame and lacked a premature stop codon. TCRdb reworked the public reads: Q25 trimming with fastp, MiXCR clone assembly, productive beta chains retained. Rows matching on CDR3 protein sequence are summarized as one entry with the most common DNA and genes. TCRdb's processing, not the authors' own work, is the source of the V and J calls. Counted in this sample were 120,000 or so distinct CDR3 sequences; 55% to 75% of them appeared once. About 13% of the sample is in the top ten clones.

RNA was isolated from bulk unsorted tissue, and RNA quality was assessed with a NanoDrop ND-1000 and an Agilent 2100. Donors were newly diagnosed lung cancer patients admitted for thoracic surgery in China between August and November 2014, without prior chemotherapy. The study excluded patients who had received radiotherapy or chemotherapy before or who had another cancer at the same time. Pieces of surgical tissue measuring about 1-2 cm3 were kept in RNAlater solution and held at -80 degrees C until needed. This record belongs to a study of tumor and adjacent non-tumor tissue in lung cancer (dated by TCRdb to between 2018 and 2020). Some background on the complete study: By cancer type, the cohort comprised around 11 adenocarcinoma patients, 2 squamous cell carcinoma patients and 1 small cell lung cancer patient. A few dozen paired specimens, one tumor and one normal lung sample per patient, were profiled by TCRbeta CDR3 sequencing. Sequencing generated a total of more than 95,000,000 productive TCRbeta reads, averaging roughly 4.4 million reads per sample. Using bulk TCRbeta repertoires from 15 lung cancer patients, the study set lung tumor tissue side by side with matched distant non-tumor lung tissue. Ages among the roughly 15 patients ranged from about 31 to 85 years, there were around ten men and 5 women, and disease was at TNM stage I to III. Here is what the overall study found, with its caveats: Significantly higher TCR diversity (inverse Simpson) was observed in tumor tissue than in normal lung tissue (approximately 400 vs 170, P = 0.0075, Mann-Whitney U test). Because peripheral blood was not sequenced, blood TCRbeta repertoires in the lung cancer patients of the study were not examined. The top 100 clones accounted for a significantly larger cumulative portion of the repertoire in normal lung than in tumor tissue. TCR diversity was significantly higher in younger patients, and higher tumor TCR diversity was associated with shorter overall and disease-free survival. Only 15 or so patients were included in the cohort, and the need for larger samples and more detailed clinical data was noted by the authors. Neither the sequencing platform nor unique molecular identifiers are named or mentioned anywhere in the methods.

The chain links TRBV4-3 with TRBJ2-7, with TRBD1 identical over 9 junction bases. Specimen: lung tumor tissue. The clonotype comes from a man aged 30-40 years with non-small cell lung cancer. The DNA is TGCGCCAGTAGCCTACGACAGGGGGATAACTACGAGCAGTACTTC. The translation is CASSLRQGDNYEQYF.